The clone carrying this T cell receptor beta chain was seen a few times. Amplification of TCR beta CDR3 regions used RNA as the template. HTBI primers were the set used in a first-round RT-PCR of the TCR CDR3. TCRdb analysed the multiplex PCR reads with MiXCR anew, one entry per CDR3 protein. The profile shows 250,000 to 300,000 distinct CDR3 sequences, around 15% of them singletons. This record comes from a study of T cells in Graves' hyperthyroidism and ophthalmopathy. Study-level background: Sampling of peripheral blood happened at initial diagnosis, prior to any treatment.

V lost 3 bases and J 4 bases, leaving 14 bases between the germline ends. The CDR3 loop spans 14 amino acids. CDR1 is DFQATT, CDR2 SNEGSKA, per germline (reference sequence). Newly diagnosed hyperthyroidism, duration under 2 months, in patients aged 18 to 65. The chain uses TRBV20-1 and TRBJ2-3; tentatively, D is TRBD1 or TRBD2 (6 bases each). The clonotype originates from a woman between 40 and 50 years old with Graves' hyperthyroidism. The material sequenced was blood. The CDR3 nucleotides are TGCAGTGCTAGCGTCCCCGGGGGCCCAGATACGCAGTATTTT. This codes for CSASVPGGPDTQYF.